This is a list of T cell receptor beta chains from one sample in a study of blood T cells in healthy people across ages. TCRdb reanalysed the 5' RACE reads using MiXCR and keeps one entry per CDR3 protein. This table has fewer than 900,000 distinct CDR3 sequences, roughly 34% appearing once. Sequenced input: blood. Receptors originate from a man between 18 and 29 years old in good health. CDR3s include the opening cysteine and the closing phenylalanine or tryptophan. A D gene is named only where the DNA matches it firmly. Only part of the rows carry a size: once, few, many, or a class if the clone is expanded.

clone_size	d_call	v_call	j_call	cdr3_nt	cdr3_aa
.	.	TRBV7-9	TRBJ2-5	TGTGCCAGCAGCTTAGCGCCTAGCGCCATGAGTGAGACCCAGTACTTC	CASSLAPSAMSETQYF
few	.	TRBV7-2	TRBJ1-1	TGTGCCAGCAGCTTAGGAGGTTCTAGGACTGAAGCTTTCTTT	CASSLGGSRTEAFF
.	.	TRBV29-1	TRBJ1-1	TGCGGCGCCGTAAGGCACGAGAACACTGAAGCTTTCTTT	CGAVRHENTEAFF
.	.	TRBV4-3	TRBJ2-7	TGCGCCAGCAGCCAAGAGCGAGGTTTGGGAGGTAATGAGCAGTACTTC	CASSQERGLGGNEQYF
.	TRBD1	TRBV12-3/TRBV12-4	TRBJ2-5	TGTGCCAGCAGCATACAGGGGGCGGGGGAAGAGACCCAGTACTTC	CASSIQGAGEETQYF
.	TRBD2	TRBV6-5	TRBJ2-7	TGTGCCAGCGGGAGTATTCGGGGGGGGTCCTACAATGAGCAGTACTTC	CASGSIRGGSYNEQYF
many	TRBD2	TRBV7-3	TRBJ2-7	TGTGCCAGCAGTCTAGCGGGGGCCGCCTACGAGCAGTACTTC	CASSLAGAAYEQYF
.	.	TRBV4-2	TRBJ1-2	TGTGCCAGCAGCCAGGCTTATTTTACAGGTCAGGGCGACTATGGCTACACCTTC	CASSQAYFTGQGDYGYTF
.	.	TRBV18	TRBJ2-3	TGTGCCAGCTCACCAAGTGCGGCTGGGGACACAGATACGCAGTATTTT	CASSPSAAGDTDTQYF
few	.	TRBV20-1	TRBJ1-1	TGCAGTGCTAGACATGAGGCGGGGAACACTGAAGCTTTCTTT	CSARHEAGNTEAFF
many	.	TRBV12-3/TRBV12-4	TRBJ2-5	TGTGCCAGCAGTTTCATGCCCCAAGAGACCCAGTACTTC	CASSFMPQETQYF
few	.	TRBV12-3/TRBV12-4	TRBJ1-1	TGTGCCAGCTCGAGCAGGGCGACGACCACTGAAGCTTTCTTT	CASSSRATTTEAFF
few	.	TRBV12-3/TRBV12-4	TRBJ2-7	TGTGCCAGCGGACACAATGAGCAGTACTTC	CASGHNEQYF
.	.	TRBV29-1	TRBJ2-1	TGCAGCGTTGTGCTTGTCTTCAATGAGCAGTTCTTC	CSVVLVFNEQFF
many	TRBD1	TRBV12-3/TRBV12-4	TRBJ2-3	TGTGCCAGCAGTCCGAGGACAGGAGGCCTCTTCACAGATACGCAGTATTTT	CASSPRTGGLFTDTQYF
.	.	TRBV25-1	TRBJ1-2	TGTGCCAGCAGTGAATGGGGGGGCAGGGGAAGATATGGCTACACCTTC	CASSEWGGRGRYGYTF
.	TRBD1	TRBV2	TRBJ2-7	TGTGCCAGCAGTGTTTATGGGACAGGGAATTACGAGCAGTACTTC	CASSVYGTGNYEQYF
many	.	TRBV20-1	TRBJ2-1	TGCAGTGCTAGGTGGGTAGCGAGCAGCGACAATGAGCAGTTCTTC	CSARWVASSDNEQFF
many	.	TRBV29-1	TRBJ1-6	TGCAGCGTTGATTCGTTCGGAACGCTCGCCTATAATTCACCCCTCCACTTT	CSVDSFGTLAYNSPLHF
.	.	TRBV6-2/TRBV6-3	TRBJ1-1	TGTGCCAGCAGTCGGAGCACTGAAGCTTTCTTT	CASSRSTEAFF
.	.	TRBV10-3	TRBJ1-2	TGTGCCATCAGCGAGAAGGCTAACTATGGCTACACCTTC	CAISEKANYGYTF
.	TRBD1	TRBV24-1	TRBJ2-3	TGTGCCACCAGTGAACATTGGACAGGCCATAGCACAGATACGCAGTATTTT	CATSEHWTGHSTDTQYF
.	.	TRBV5-1	TRBJ1-1	TGCGCCAGCAGCTCCGGATTCGACAGTGAAGCTTTCTTT	CASSSGFDSEAFF
.	.	TRBV18	TRBJ1-1	TGTGCCAGCTCACCCACGTCGGACGCCCAGTTGGCTTTCTTT	CASSPTSDAQLAFF
few	TRBD2	TRBV20-1	TRBJ2-3	TGCAGTGCTCCAGAAGCCACTGGACTAGCGGGCACAGATACGCAGTATTTT	CSAPEATGLAGTDTQYF
once	.	TRBV18	TRBJ2-1	TGTGCCAGCTCACCACCCCTTGTAAGTGCCGCTGAGCAGTTCTTC	CASSPPLVSAAEQFF
many	TRBD2	TRBV4-2	TRBJ2-5	TGTGCCAGCAGTCCTGGACTAGCTGTGGAGACCCAGTACTTC	CASSPGLAVETQYF
.	.	TRBV4-1	TRBJ2-5	TGCGCCAGCACCGGGTGGGGTTCGGGACAGTACTTC	CASTGWGSGQYF
.	TRBD2	TRBV7-2	TRBJ2-3	TGTGTCAGCAGCCCCCGGGTTAGCGGGGTTGGGGATACGCAGTATTTT	CVSSPRVSGVGDTQYF
.	.	TRBV12-3/TRBV12-4	TRBJ1-5	TGTGCCAGCAGTTTAGAGGGCAGGGCCAATCAGCCCCAGCATTTT	CASSLEGRANQPQHF
.	TRBD1	TRBV15	TRBJ1-3	TGTGCCACCAGCAGTACCAGACAGGGGGTTGGAAACACCATATATTTT	CATSSTRQGVGNTIYF
many	.	TRBV29-1	TRBJ1-5	TGCAGCGCCCTCTCCGGTAATCAGCCCCAGCATTTT	CSALSGNQPQHF
.	TRBD1	TRBV27	TRBJ2-7	TGTGCCAGCAGTCCCGGACAGGGACCCTCCTACGAGCAGTACTTC	CASSPGQGPSYEQYF
.	.	TRBV7-9	TRBJ1-1	TGTGCTGGGCAGGGGCTTGGAACTGAAGCTTTCTTT	CAGQGLGTEAFF
.	.	TRBV5-1	TRBJ2-3	TGCGCCAGCACCTTGGGCCAGGCCACAGATACGCAGTATTTT	CASTLGQATDTQYF
once	.	TRBV6-5	TRBJ1-1	TGTGCCAGCAGTTACGGTAGCACTAAAGCTTTCTTT	CASSYGSTKAFF
.	TRBD2	TRBV6-1	TRBJ2-5	TGTGCCAGCAGTGATCTAGCGGGGGGGGAGACCCAGTACTTC	CASSDLAGGETQYF
.	.	TRBV11-2	TRBJ1-5	TGTGCCAGCAGCTTAGATGGGAAGAGCAATCAGCCCCAGCATTTT	CASSLDGKSNQPQHF
.	.	TRBV6-5	TRBJ1-2	TGTGCCAGCAGTTACTCGCGGGGGGGTAACTATGGCTACACCTTC	CASSYSRGGNYGYTF
.	TRBD2	TRBV20-1	TRBJ2-5	TGCAGTGCTACGGGACTAGCGGGGGCGAGCGGAGAGACCCAGTACTTC	CSATGLAGASGETQYF
many	TRBD1	TRBV20-1	TRBJ2-3	TGCAGTGCTACCCAGGGGGCGGACAGCACAGATACGCAGTATTTT	CSATQGADSTDTQYF
many	TRBD1	TRBV4-3	TRBJ2-7	TGCGCCAGCAGCTCCCAGGCCGGGACAGAGGCCTACGAGCAGTACTTC	CASSSQAGTEAYEQYF
few	.	TRBV2	TRBJ2-5	TGTGCCAGGTCCCCGGCGCGGGGAAAACTACAAGAGACCCAGTACTTC	CARSPARGKLQETQYF
few	.	TRBV7-9	TRBJ1-1	TGTGCCAGCAGCTTATCTCAAGCGGGCACTGAAGCTTTCTTT	CASSLSQAGTEAFF
once	.	TRBV10-3	TRBJ1-5	TGTGCCATCAGTGATTTTGGCATAGGCAATCAGCCCCAGCATTTT	CAISDFGIGNQPQHF
few	TRBD1	TRBV5-1	TRBJ1-1	TGCGCCAGCAGCGGAGGTAGACAGGGATGGACTGAAGCTTTCTTT	CASSGGRQGWTEAFF